The next 15 T cell receptor beta chains were all read from a single sample in a study of OX40 agonist ivuxolimab in advanced cancers. Produced via immunoSEQ multiplex PCR; TCRdb's table is partial and in-frame only. The table shows 60,000 to 85,000 clones, with about 87% occurring only once. The sequences come from CD4+ or CD8+ T cells sorted from blood, collected in a trial of the OX40 agonist ivuxolimab. These receptors came from an adult with an advanced solid tumor such as melanoma, head and neck, liver or kidney cancer.

The sample holds one count of this clone. The sample holds other DNA sequences that translate to the same CDR3. This sequence joins TRBV19 and TRBJ1-5, with D unclear. The germline V gene encodes CDR1 LNHDA and CDR2 SQIVND (reference sequence). V was trimmed by 1 base and J by 1 base, leaving 8 bases between them. This CDR3 is 15 amino acids long. DNA of the CDR3: TGTGCCAGTAGTATAGGTGGTGGGAGCAATCAGCCCCAGCATTTT. This sequence encodes CASSIGGGSNQPQHF.

The rearrangement uses TRBV30 and TRBJ1-6; D gene uncertain. The V end lost 3 bases, the J end lost 6 bases, and 12 bases lay between the germline ends. Germline CDR1 and CDR2: GTSNPN and SVGIG (reference sequence). This CDR3 has 14 residues. The CDR3 protein is CAWRGIATNSPLHF. CDR3 DNA: TGTGCCTGGAGGGGAATTGCGACTAATTCACCCCTCCACTTT.

This chain uses TRBV4-1 with TRBJ1-5, with D unclear. This CDR3 spans 15 amino acids. Germline values: CDR1 MGHRA, CDR2 YSYEKL. Trimming left V 0 bases short and J 5 bases short, with 11 bases between. The CDR3 is CASSQDGRFHQPQHF. Here the CDR3 DNA reads TGCGCCAGCAGCCAAGATGGGCGGTTCCATCAGCCCCAGCATTTT.

This clone has only a few counts. This rearrangement joins TRBV5-5 to TRBJ2-7; D is perhaps TRBD2 (5 bases). The CDR3 spans 14 residues. The V gene lost 4 bases and the J gene lost 3 bases, with 14 bases spanning the gap. Germline CDR1 reads SGHKS; CDR2 reads YYEKEE (reference sequence). The CDR3 loop reads CASSLAGVNYEQYF. The CDR3 bases are TGTGCCAGCAGCCTAGCCGGGGTTAACTACGAGCAGTACTTC.

This clone has just a few counts. This chain joins TRBV19 and TRBJ2-7; D is uncertain. This CDR3 contains 15 residues. V shed 2 bases and J shed 3 bases, with 14 bases lying between them. In germline, CDR1 is LNHDA, CDR2 SQIVND (reference sequence). The CDR3 loop reads CASSIIYREDYEQYF. The CDR3 DNA sequence: TGTGCCAGTAGTATAATTTACAGAGAGGACTACGAGCAGTACTTC.

The chain has TRBV4-2 and TRBJ1-1; tentative D call: TRBD1 (6 bases). The CDR3 extends over 16 amino acids. Trimming cost V 0 bases and J 7 bases, with 18 bases left between them. Germline V CDR1 and CDR2: LGHNA, YNFKEQ. The CDR3, as DNA: TGTGCCAGCAGCCAAGATCTAACAGGGAGGATAGGTGAAGCTTTCTTT. Translation gives CASSQDLTGRIGEAFF.

The rearrangement uses TRBV7-8 and TRBJ2-5; the D gene is possibly TRBD2 (5 bases). The V and J ends lost 5 bases and 4 bases respectively, with 17 bases between them. From germline, CDR1 is SGHVS and CDR2 FQNEAQ. The CDR3 runs 15 residues. CDR3: CASSRSGGSSETQYF. The CDR3 coding sequence is TGTGCCAGCAGCCGCTCTGGTGGGAGTTCAGAGACCCAGTACTTC.

This chain links TRBV9 with TRBJ1-2, with D possibly matching TRBD1 (5 bases). The CDR3 contains 18 residues. The germline V and J ends were trimmed by 7 bases and 8 bases, with 33 bases remaining between them. Germline lookup yields CDR1 SGDLS and CDR2 YYNGEE. The CDR3 loop is CASGASLGIVSGHRGYTF. CDR3 sequence (DNA): TGTGCCAGCGGGGCTAGTTTGGGAATAGTCAGTGGACATCGGGGCTACACCTTC.

Only one count was recorded for this clone. It is likely a read error, because the conserved phenylalanine at the end of the CDR3 is missing. It is unclear where the CDR3 begins or ends on the DNA, so no DNA is shown, and the CDR3 is as TCRdb lists it. The rearrangement links TRBV30 to TRBJ1-2. CDR1 GTSNPN and CDR2 SVGIG come from the germline V gene (reference sequence). Inclusive of both ends, the CDR3 amounts to 14 amino acids. The CDR3: CAWCWRRYRKTYGY.

This clone has a handful of counts. V and J are TRBV6-6 and TRBJ1-2; 10 nucleotides match TRBD1. This CDR3 has 14 residues. V was clipped by 5 bases and J by 6 bases; unmatched bases: 6. From germline, CDR1 is MNHNY and CDR2 SVGAGI (reference sequence). CDR3 in amino acids: CASSNRQGAHGYTF. CDR3 nucleotides: TGTGCCAGCAGTAACCGACAGGGGGCGCATGGCTACACCTTC.

This clone was found once. The rearrangement links TRBV29-1 to TRBJ2-4; 7 bases map to TRBD1. The CDR3 runs to 17 residues. CDR1 is SQVTM and CDR2 is ANQGSEA in the germline V gene. With V trimmed by 4 bases and J by 0 bases, 12 bases remained unmatched. The CDR3 nucleotides read TGCAGCGTTGTTAGGGGGCAAGGGGCCTTAGCCAAAAACATTCAGTACTTC. Its protein is CSVVRGQGALAKNIQYF.

This sequence joins TRBV9 and TRBJ1-1; D is undetermined. The CDR3 consists of 15 residues. Per the germline V gene, CDR1 is SGDLS and CDR2 is YYNGEE. With 0 bases removed from V and 1 base from J, the gap between germline ends came to 10 bases. The chain's CDR3 is CASSVVVASNTEAFF. CDR3 sequence (DNA): TGTGCCAGCAGCGTAGTGGTGGCTTCGAACACTGAAGCTTTCTTT.

The chain joins TRBV6-6 to TRBJ2-1; 8 positions match TRBD2. With V trimmed by 6 bases and J by 3 bases, 7 bases remained unmatched. CDR1 and CDR2 (germline): MNHNY, SVGAGI (reference sequence). The CDR3 extends over 15 amino acids. CDR3 nucleotides: TGTGCCAGCAGAAAACCGGGACTAGTCTACAATGAGCAGTTCTTC. Translating gives CASRKPGLVYNEQFF.

The chain employs TRBV6-5 and TRBJ1-4, with 9 bases fitting TRBD1. In germline, CDR1 is MNHEY, CDR2 SVGAGI. J was trimmed by 6 bases and V by 8 bases; bases with no gene match: 10. The CDR3 consists of 15 residues. This CDR3 is CASRPMTGGYEKLFF. Here the CDR3 DNA reads TGTGCCAGCCGACCCATGACAGGGGGATATGAAAAACTGTTTTTT.

The J gene is TRBJ1-2, the V gene TRBV6-6; the match to TRBD1 covers 9 bases. CDR3 size: 13 residues. Germline-derived CDR1 and CDR2 are MNHNY and SVGAGI (reference sequence). V lost 4 bases and J lost 9; bases outside the gene matches: 6. The CDR3 DNA follows: TGTGCCAGCAGTTTACAGGGGGCAGGAAGCTACACCTTC. This gives the protein CASSLQGAGSYTF.